This entry concerns a single TCR beta chain. Its antigen is still unknown. There are 14 residues in the CDR3. V shed 0 bases and J shed 4 bases, with 9 bases lying between them. The germline gives CDR1 ENHRY, CDR2 SYGVKD. This table comes from immunoSEQ multiplex PCR, and its TCRdb copy is limited to in-frame clones, with some not included. The repertoire includes approximately 340,000 clones, approximately 90% of them detected once, and under 4% sits in the top ten. This entry comes from a study of Ad26.COV2.S vaccination and SARS-CoV-2 variants. Study results and caveats: Non-spike TCR breadth showed similarity between vaccine and placebo recipients. Marked by substantial breadth, spike-specific CD8+ and CD4+ T cell responses were reportedly seen after vaccination. Vaccine recipients showed a spike-specific TCR breadth that was higher than in placebo recipients.

The clonotype was recovered from a human donor who had recovered from COVID-19. The V gene is TRBV10-3, the J gene TRBJ1-1; perhaps TRBD1 as D (6 bases). Here the sequenced sample was peripheral blood, taken after recovery from COVID-19. CDR3 DNA: TGTGCCATCAGTGAGTCGAGAGGGGGCACTGAAGCTTTCTTT. This sequence encodes CAISESRGGTEAFF.